This T cell receptor beta chain is from a study of blood T cells in healthy people across ages. Germline loops: CDR1 DFQATT, CDR2 SNEGSKA (reference sequence). The V and J ends lost 0 bases and 9 bases respectively, with 6 bases between them. The CDR3 length is 11 residues. Together with a sample-barcoded 5' primer, a J-beta primer mix was included in a second PCR lasting 7 to 11 cycles. TCRdb processed the 5' RACE reads anew with MiXCR; each CDR3 protein has one entry. The data show about 640,000 distinct CDR3 sequences, under 70% seen once. This clonotype was seen more than once but under ten times.

This chain connects TRBV20-1 to TRBJ2-1; D uncertain. The source of this sequence is a man in his fifties or sixties in good health. Material: blood. The CDR3 loop is CSARESAEQFF. CDR3 DNA sequence: TGCAGTGCTAGAGAAAGCGCTGAGCAGTTCTTC.